This T cell receptor beta chain was captured in a study of shared clonotypes between healthy human individuals. About this clone itself: What it binds is not known.

Those who donated were healthy HIV-negative adults, with no recent acute infections or vaccinations reported. This CDR3 comprises 14 residues. Trimming cost V 4 bases and J 7 bases, with 15 bases left between them. Germline V gene data show CDR1 as SGHRS and CDR2 as YFSETQ. Findings and caveats of the study: Exclusively blood specimens were collected; tissue repertoires likely differ. Relative to clonotypes present in all four donors, those not shared had lower generation probabilities.

Template for every sorted-subset replicate PCR totaled around 210 ng DNA, 25,000 to 35,000 T cell genomes. Assay used: immunoSEQ multiplex PCR; TCRdb lists only in-frame clones, some missing. Of 2 million to 2.5 million clones in the sample, approximately 95% were seen once. Sequenced input: naive CD4+ T cells from PBMCs. Subset: CD45RA+ positively selected. This clonotype was sampled from a man younger than 30 in good health. Some clones in this sample may be carry-over from other donors' samples. The chain carries TRBV5-1 and TRBJ2-1; maybe TRBD2 (6 bases). The CDR3 bases are TGCGCCAGCAGCCCCCTCGGGGCGGGGAATGAGCAGTTCTTC. Its protein is CASSPLGAGNEQFF.